A single sample is the source of the 3 T cell receptor beta chains below, sequenced in a study of blood T cells in healthy people across ages. Primers used in a second PCR of about 6 to 12 cycles were a sample-barcoded 5' primer and a J-beta primer mix. TCRdb fed the 5' RACE reads into MiXCR, producing one record per CDR3 protein. The sample lists about 540,000 distinct CDR3 sequences, about 24% occurring once. Separately, the same data were catalogued under a study of T cells of mothers and their children.

The sequencing input was blood. The receptors originated from a boy younger than 18 in good health.

This clonotype has more than one count but fewer than ten. The gene calls are TRBV27 and TRBJ2-1; TRBD1 matches at 10 bases. The junction had 5 bases not matched to a gene; V was cut back by 7 bases and J by 2 bases. In germline, CDR1 is MNHEY, CDR2 SMNVEV (reference sequence). The CDR3 has 15 amino acids. For the CDR3, the DNA is TGTGCCAGCAATCTCGGGACAGGGGCCTACAATGAGCAGTTCTTC. Translation gives CASNLGTGAYNEQFF.

This clonotype was seen more than once but under ten times. The genes are TRBV29-1 and TRBJ2-5; maybe TRBD1 (5 bases). Germline CDR1 SQVTM, CDR2 ANQGSEA. The CDR3 runs to 13 residues. V was cut by 6 bases and J by 5 bases, with 16 bases left in between. The CDR3 DNA reads TGCAGCGTCGAACCCCAGGGATCGGAGACCCAGTACTTC. Protein product: CSVEPQGSETQYF.

This clonotype was counted a few times. V usage is TRBV9 and J usage is TRBJ2-1; D remains unclear. CDR1 and CDR2 from the germline V gene are SGDLS and YYNGEE. The V and J ends lost 0 bases and 2 bases respectively, with 9 bases between them. The CDR3 length is 15 residues. The DNA of the CDR3 is TGTGCCAGCAGCGTAGCGCAATCGGCCTACAATGAGCAGTTCTTC. Translating it yields CASSVAQSAYNEQFF.